This is a list of T cell receptor beta chains from one sample in a study of T-cell reconstitution after alpha-beta-depleted transplantation in children. TCRdb re-called the PCR reads with MiXCR, one entry per CDR3 protein. The data contain about 250,000 distinct CDR3 sequences, roughly a quarter of them singletons. Source: PBMCs, mostly from graft donor cells, taken 360 days after TCRalphabeta/CD19-depleted stem cell transplant. The receptors originated from a female patient between 2 and 10 years old who had a stem cell transplant for congenital amegakaryocytic thrombocytopenia, so the T cells may come from the graft donor. CDR3s include the opening cysteine and the closing phenylalanine or tryptophan. A D gene is named only where the DNA matches it firmly. The listing skips clone size in some rows; elsewhere it reads once, few, many or a size class.

v_call	j_call	clone_size	cdr3_length	d_call	cdr3_aa	cdr3_nt
TRBV5-1	TRBJ1-2	.	15	TRBD1	CASSLLRQGAYGYTF	TGCGCCAGCAGCTTACTTAGACAGGGGGCCTATGGCTACACCTTT
TRBV15	TRBJ2-5	.	17	.	CATSRDLGLMYQETQYF	TGTGCCACCAGCAGAGATCTCGGGCTTATGTACCAAGAGACCCAGTACTTC
TRBV7-9	TRBJ2-3	.	17	TRBD2	CASSLGRLAGGSDTQYF	TGTGCCAGCAGCTTAGGCCGACTAGCGGGGGGCTCAGATACGCAGTATTTT
TRBV6-1	TRBJ2-7	many	14	.	CASRGTANSYEQYF	TGTGCCAGCAGAGGGACTGCAAACTCCTACGAGCAGTACTTC
TRBV20-1	TRBJ1-5	many	14	.	CSALDSPSNQPQHF	TGCAGTGCCCTGGACAGCCCTAGCAATCAGCCCCAGCATTTT
TRBV20-1	TRBJ2-7	few	12	TRBD1	CSAKGQYYEQYF	TGCAGTGCTAAGGGACAGTACTACGAGCAGTACTTC
TRBV7-9	TRBJ2-7	few	13	.	CASSLDFDREQYF	TGTGCCAGCAGCTTAGACTTCGACAGGGAGCAGTACTTC
TRBV12-3/TRBV12-4	TRBJ2-2	many	14	TRBD1	CASMDRAGTGELFF	TGTGCCAGCATGGACAGGGCCGGCACCGGGGAGCTGTTTTTT
TRBV7-2	TRBJ2-4	.	14	.	CASSFFLAKNIQYF	TGTGCCAGCAGCTTTTTTCTAGCCAAAAACATTCAGTACTTC
TRBV28	TRBJ2-1	few	14	.	CASSPLRTYNEQFF	TGTGCCAGCAGTCCCCTTCGCACCTACAATGAGCAGTTCTTC
TRBV20-1	TRBJ2-5	.	15	.	CSARDVLRQQETQYF	TGCAGTGCTAGAGACGTGCTCCGACAGCAAGAGACCCAGTACTTC
TRBV20-1	TRBJ2-7	few	15	TRBD1	CSARSYRQGGREQYF	TGCAGTGCTAGATCGTACCGACAGGGGGGGAGGGAGCAGTACTTC
TRBV29-1	TRBJ2-7	few	11	TRBD2	CSASGGNEQYF	TGCAGCGCTTCGGGGGGTAACGAGCAGTACTTC
TRBV20-1	TRBJ2-7	.	19	.	CSARDPRGLSGALGYEQYF	TGCAGTGCTAGAGACCCGAGGGGGTTGTCGGGAGCCTTGGGCTACGAGCAGTACTTC
TRBV4-1	TRBJ2-7	many	15	.	CASSQVGQASYEQYF	TGCGCCAGCAGCCAAGTAGGTCAAGCCAGCTACGAGCAGTACTTC
TRBV7-8	TRBJ2-4	.	17	.	CASSPRTGSTRRYIQYF	TGTGCCAGCAGCCCCCGAACGGGATCAACCAGGCGGTACATTCAGTACTTC
TRBV18	TRBJ2-7	many	15	.	CASSPWFQKSYEQYF	TGTGCCAGCTCACCTTGGTTCCAGAAGTCCTACGAGCAGTACTTC
TRBV7-8	TRBJ2-3	.	14	.	CASSLFALTDTQYF	TGTGCCAGCAGCTTATTCGCTCTGACAGATACGCAGTATTTT
TRBV30	TRBJ1-5	.	13	.	CAWSPTAGGAQHF	TGTGCCTGGAGTCCCACAGCCGGGGGGGCCCAGCATTTT
TRBV10-3	TRBJ2-5	few	16	TRBD2	CAISELAGENQETQYF	TGTGCCATCAGTGAATTAGCGGGAGAAAACCAAGAGACCCAGTACTTC
TRBV20-1	TRBJ2-5	.	16	TRBD2	CSARNPLAGGPETQYF	TGCAGTGCTAGAAACCCCCTAGCGGGAGGGCCTGAGACCCAGTACTTC
TRBV29-1	TRBJ2-7	few	15	.	CSVEDGFWGSYEQYF	TGCAGCGTTGAAGACGGTTTTTGGGGCTCCTACGAGCAGTACTTC
TRBV12-3/TRBV12-4	TRBJ2-7	many	13	.	CASSLRGTYEQYF	TGTGCCAGCAGTTTACGGGGTACATACGAGCAGTACTTC
TRBV20-1	TRBJ1-1	.	15	TRBD1	CSTTDRGRGNTEAFF	TGCAGTACCACCGACAGGGGGCGGGGGAACACTGAAGCTTTCTTT
TRBV6-2/TRBV6-3	TRBJ2-1	once	21	TRBD2	CASSYSSLGEGRLSSYNEQFF	TGTGCCAGCAGTTACTCGTCTTTGGGGGAGGGCCGGCTTAGCTCCTACAATGAGCAGTTCTTC
TRBV27	TRBJ2-6	.	16	.	CASSLFWGRGANVLTF	TGTGCCAGCAGTTTATTTTGGGGGAGAGGGGCCAACGTCCTGACTTTC
TRBV5-1	TRBJ2-1	few	15	TRBD2	CASSSRTSGWEEQFF	TGCGCCAGCAGCTCCCGGACTAGCGGTTGGGAAGAGCAGTTCTTC
TRBV4-1	TRBJ2-7	.	16	TRBD2	CASSLLGLAGNYEQYF	TGCGCCAGCAGCCTGCTAGGACTAGCGGGCAACTACGAGCAGTACTTC
TRBV11-1	TRBJ2-3	.	18	.	CASITRDTGSAITDTQYF	TGTGCCAGCATAACCCGGGACACGGGTTCCGCAATCACAGATACGCAGTATTTT
TRBV11-2	TRBJ2-5	few	16	TRBD2	CASSPPSGKYQETQYF	TGTGCCAGCAGCCCCCCTAGCGGGAAGTACCAAGAGACCCAGTACTTC
TRBV6-5	TRBJ2-1	few	17	.	CASSYSIYTGSYNEQFF	TGTGCCAGCAGTTACTCGATCTACACTGGCTCCTACAATGAGCAGTTCTTC
TRBV3-1	TRBJ2-5	.	14	.	CASSPPGPRETQYF	TGTGCCAGCAGCCCACCGGGACCGAGGGAGACCCAGTACTTC
TRBV20-1	TRBJ2-2	few	14	.	CSASRSGSPGELFF	TGCAGTGCTAGCCGCAGTGGTAGCCCCGGGGAGCTGTTTTTT
TRBV5-1	TRBJ2-3	few	14	.	CASSFFQSTDTQYF	TGCGCCAGCAGCTTTTTCCAAAGCACAGATACGCAGTATTTT
TRBV28	TRBJ1-2	few	14	.	CASSSLEPNYGYTF	TGTGCCAGCAGTTCACTGGAACCTAACTATGGCTACACCTTC
TRBV6-5	TRBJ2-2	few	16	TRBD1	CASSYFTGGMTGELFF	TGTGCCAGCAGTTATTTCACAGGGGGCATGACCGGGGAGCTGTTTTTT
TRBV6-5	TRBJ2-2	.	15	.	CASSYPGGPTGELFF	TGTGCCAGCAGTTACCCCGGGGGACCCACCGGGGAGCTGTTTTTT
TRBV12-3/TRBV12-4	TRBJ2-7	few	13	TRBD1	CASSWDRGHEQYF	TGTGCCAGCAGTTGGGACAGGGGACACGAGCAGTACTTC
TRBV20-1	TRBJ2-7	.	13	.	CSASIPGDYEQYF	TGCAGTGCTAGCATCCCTGGGGACTACGAGCAGTACTTC
TRBV4-3	TRBJ2-3	.	15	.	CASSQEGLRTDTQYF	TGCGCCAGCAGCCAAGAAGGTTTGCGCACAGATACGCAGTATTTT
TRBV7-8	TRBJ2-1	few	17	TRBD1	CASSLGGPGTVYNEQFF	TGTGCCAGCAGCTTAGGGGGGCCAGGGACAGTCTACAATGAGCAGTTCTTC
TRBV5-1	TRBJ2-2	.	16	.	CASTLRGAPNTGELFF	TGCGCCAGCACCCTCCGGGGGGCGCCGAACACCGGGGAGCTGTTTTTT
TRBV5-8	TRBJ1-1	few	12	.	CASSWLRTEAFF	TGTGCCAGCAGCTGGCTCAGGACTGAAGCTTTCTTT
TRBV12-3/TRBV12-4	TRBJ1-2	.	13	.	CASAGASNYGYTF	TGTGCCAGCGCAGGGGCTTCCAACTATGGCTACACCTTC
TRBV10-3	TRBJ1-1	few	11	.	CAISQQAEAFF	TGTGCCATCTCTCAACAGGCTGAAGCTTTCTTT
TRBV7-8	TRBJ1-5	.	14	.	CASSYYWGNQPQHF	TGTGCCAGCAGCTACTATTGGGGCAATCAGCCCCAGCATTTT
TRBV30	TRBJ2-2	.	12	.	CAWSAGLGELFF	TGTGCCTGGAGTGCGGGGCTCGGGGAGCTGTTTTTT
TRBV28	TRBJ1-6	few	16	.	CASSLFRPRSNSPLHF	TGTGCCAGCAGTTTATTTCGGCCCAGAAGTAATTCACCCCTCCACTTT
TRBV20-1	TRBJ2-7	.	15	.	CSARARDPLLDEQYF	TGCAGTGCTAGAGCCCGGGACCCATTGTTGGACGAGCAGTACTTC
TRBV5-1	TRBJ1-2	.	13	.	CASSSMADYGYTF	TGCGCCAGCAGCTCGATGGCAGACTATGGCTACACCTTC
TRBV12-3/TRBV12-4	TRBJ2-3	many	15	TRBD2	CASSLALAGPDTQYF	TGTGCCAGCAGTTTAGCTCTAGCGGGACCAGATACGCAGTATTTT